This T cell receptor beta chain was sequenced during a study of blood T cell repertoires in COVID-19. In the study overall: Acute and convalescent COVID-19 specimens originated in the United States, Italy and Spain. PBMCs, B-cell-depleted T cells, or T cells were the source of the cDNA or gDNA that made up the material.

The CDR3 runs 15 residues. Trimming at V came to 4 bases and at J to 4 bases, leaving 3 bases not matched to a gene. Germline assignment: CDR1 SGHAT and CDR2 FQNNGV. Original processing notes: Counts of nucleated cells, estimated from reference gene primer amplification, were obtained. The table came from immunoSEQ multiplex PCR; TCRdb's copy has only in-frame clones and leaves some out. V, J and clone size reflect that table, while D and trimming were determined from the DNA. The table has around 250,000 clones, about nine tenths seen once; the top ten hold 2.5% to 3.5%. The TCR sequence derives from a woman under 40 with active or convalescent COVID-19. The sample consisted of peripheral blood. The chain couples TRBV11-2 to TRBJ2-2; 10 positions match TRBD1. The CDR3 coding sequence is TGTGCCAGCAGCTCCGGGACAGGGGTCACCGGGGAGCTGTTTTTT. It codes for CASSSGTGVTGELFF.